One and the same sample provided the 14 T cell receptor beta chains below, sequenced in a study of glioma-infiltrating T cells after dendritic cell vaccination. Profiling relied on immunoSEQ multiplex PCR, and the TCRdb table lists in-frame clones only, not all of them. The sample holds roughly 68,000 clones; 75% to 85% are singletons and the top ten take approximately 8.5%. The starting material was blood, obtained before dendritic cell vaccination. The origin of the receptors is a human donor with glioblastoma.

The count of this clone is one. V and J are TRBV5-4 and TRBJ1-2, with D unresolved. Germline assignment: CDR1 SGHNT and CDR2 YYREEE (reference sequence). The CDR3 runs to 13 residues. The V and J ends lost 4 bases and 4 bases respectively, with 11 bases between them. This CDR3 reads CASSPVLAYGYTF. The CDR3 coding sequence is TGTGCCAGCAGCCCAGTATTAGCCTATGGCTACACCTTC.

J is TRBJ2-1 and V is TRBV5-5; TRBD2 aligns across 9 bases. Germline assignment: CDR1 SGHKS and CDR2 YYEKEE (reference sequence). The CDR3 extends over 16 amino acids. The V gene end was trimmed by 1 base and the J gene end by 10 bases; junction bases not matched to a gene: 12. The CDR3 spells CASSLRGTSRFSEQFF. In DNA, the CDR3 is TGTGCCAGCAGCTTGAGAGGGACTAGCAGATTTTCGGAGCAGTTCTTC.

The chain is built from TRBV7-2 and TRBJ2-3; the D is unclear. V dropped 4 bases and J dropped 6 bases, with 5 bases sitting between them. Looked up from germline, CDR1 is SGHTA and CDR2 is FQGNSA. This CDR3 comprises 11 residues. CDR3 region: CASSSQDTQYF. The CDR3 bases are TGTGCCAGCAGCTCCCAGGATACGCAGTATTTT. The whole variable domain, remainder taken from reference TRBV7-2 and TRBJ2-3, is GAGVSQSPSNKVTEKGKDVELRCDPISGHTALYWYRQSLGQGLEFLIYFQGNSAPDKSGLPSDRFSAERTGGSVSTLTIQRTQQEDSAVYLCASSSQDTQYFGPGTRLTVL.

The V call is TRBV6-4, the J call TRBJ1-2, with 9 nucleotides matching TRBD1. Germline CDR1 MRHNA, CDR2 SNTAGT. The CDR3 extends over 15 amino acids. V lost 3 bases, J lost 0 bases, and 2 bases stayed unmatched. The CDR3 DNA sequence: TGTGCCAGCAGTGAGGGACAGGGAGCTAACTATGGCTACACCTTC. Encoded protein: CASSEGQGANYGYTF.

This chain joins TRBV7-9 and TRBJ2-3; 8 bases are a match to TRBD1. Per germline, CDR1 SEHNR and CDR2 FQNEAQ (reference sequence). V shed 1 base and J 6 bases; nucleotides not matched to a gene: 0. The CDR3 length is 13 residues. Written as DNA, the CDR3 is TGTGCCAGCAGCTTAGGGACAGGGGATACGCAGTATTTT. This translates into CASSLGTGDTQYF.

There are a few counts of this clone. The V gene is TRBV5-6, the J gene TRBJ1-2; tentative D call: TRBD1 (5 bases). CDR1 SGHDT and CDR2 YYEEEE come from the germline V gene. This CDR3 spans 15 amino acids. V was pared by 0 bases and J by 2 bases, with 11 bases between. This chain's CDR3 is CASSLGGRGNYGYTF. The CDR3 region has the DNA TGTGCCAGCAGCTTGGGAGGCCGGGGGAACTATGGCTACACCTTC.

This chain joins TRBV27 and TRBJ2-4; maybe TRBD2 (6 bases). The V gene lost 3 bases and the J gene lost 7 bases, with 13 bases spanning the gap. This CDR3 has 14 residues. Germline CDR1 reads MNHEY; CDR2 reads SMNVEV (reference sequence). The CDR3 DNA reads TGTGCCAGCAGTTTGGGAGGAGGGGTTAACATTCAGTACTTC. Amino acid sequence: CASSLGGGVNIQYF.

The CDR3 DNA reads TGTGCCAGCAGTCCAAGGACAGGGGGCCGCGGAAACATTCAGTACTTC. As protein: CASSPRTGGRGNIQYF. This chain connects TRBV28 to TRBJ2-4, with 11 nucleotides matching TRBD1. Germline loops: CDR1 MDHEN, CDR2 SYDVKM. V lost 5 bases and J lost 6; bases outside the gene matches: 9. The CDR3 runs 16 residues.

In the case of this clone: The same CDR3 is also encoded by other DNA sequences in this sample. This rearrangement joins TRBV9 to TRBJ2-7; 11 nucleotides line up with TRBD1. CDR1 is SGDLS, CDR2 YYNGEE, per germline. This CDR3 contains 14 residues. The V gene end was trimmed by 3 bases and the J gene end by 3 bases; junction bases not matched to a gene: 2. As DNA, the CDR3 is TGTGCCAGCAGCGGGGGACAGGGGGGCTACGAGCAGTACTTC. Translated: CASSGGQGGYEQYF.

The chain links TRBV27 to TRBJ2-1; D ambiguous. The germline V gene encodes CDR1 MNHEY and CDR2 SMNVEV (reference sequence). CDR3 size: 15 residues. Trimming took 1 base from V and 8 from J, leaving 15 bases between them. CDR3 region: CASSLLRPTRDEQFF. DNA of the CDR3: TGTGCCAGCAGTTTATTGAGACCTACACGGGATGAGCAGTTCTTC.

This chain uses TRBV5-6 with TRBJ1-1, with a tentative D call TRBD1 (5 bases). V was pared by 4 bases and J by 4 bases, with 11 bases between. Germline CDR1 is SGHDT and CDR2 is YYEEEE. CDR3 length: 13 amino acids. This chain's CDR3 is CASSNQGGTEAFF. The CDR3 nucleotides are TGTGCCAGCAGCAACCAGGGTGGCACTGAAGCTTTCTTT.

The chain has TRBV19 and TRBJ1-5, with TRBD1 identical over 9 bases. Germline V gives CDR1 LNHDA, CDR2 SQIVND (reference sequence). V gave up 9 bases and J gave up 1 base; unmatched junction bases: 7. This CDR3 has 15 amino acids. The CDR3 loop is CASRGTGRSNQPQHF. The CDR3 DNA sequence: TGTGCCAGCCGGGGGACAGGGAGGAGCAATCAGCCCCAGCATTTT.

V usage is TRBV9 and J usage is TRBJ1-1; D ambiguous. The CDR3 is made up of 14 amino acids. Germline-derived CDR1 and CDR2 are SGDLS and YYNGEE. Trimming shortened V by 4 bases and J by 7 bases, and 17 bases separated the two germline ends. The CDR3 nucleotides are TGTGCCAGCAGCCCCCGTGCGGAATGGAGTGAAGCTTTCTTT. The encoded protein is CASSPRAEWSEAFF.

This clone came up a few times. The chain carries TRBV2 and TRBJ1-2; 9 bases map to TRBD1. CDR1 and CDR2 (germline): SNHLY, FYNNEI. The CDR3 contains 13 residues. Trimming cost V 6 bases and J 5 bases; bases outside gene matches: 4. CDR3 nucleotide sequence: TGTGCCAGCAGCTGGGACAGGGCGTATGGCTACACCTTC. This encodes CASSWDRAYGYTF.